The rows below give T cell receptor beta chains drawn from one sample of a study of OX40 agonist ivuxolimab in advanced cancers. TCRdb's copy holds only in-frame clones and misses some; the assay was immunoSEQ multiplex PCR. Counted here are 90,000 to 130,000 clones, around nine tenths occurring once; the ten biggest clones make up about 0.3%. This sample comprised CD4+ or CD8+ T cells sorted from blood, obtained in a trial of the OX40 agonist ivuxolimab. The receptors here all came from an adult with an advanced solid tumor such as melanoma, head and neck, liver or kidney cancer. Each CDR3 is given with its conserved first and last residue. D genes are given only for firm matches. Clone size is not always given. Where it is, it says once, few, many or a class for expanded clones.

-	TRBD1	TRBV5-1	TRBJ1-6	CASSAGDSSPRDSPLHF	TGCGCCAGCAGCGCCGGGGACAGCTCCCCCCGGGATTCACCCCTCCACTTT
-	-	TRBV7-9	TRBJ1-5	CASSLGGGGASQPQHF	TGTGCCAGCAGCTTAGGAGGGGGGGGCGCATCTCAGCCCCAGCATTTT
-	-	TRBV14	TRBJ2-5	CASSQGAWYEETQYF	TGTGCCAGCAGCCAAGGAGCCTGGTATGAGGAGACCCAGTACTTC
-	TRBD2	TRBV27	TRBJ2-5	CASSLWSPGTSGSPGETQYF	TGTGCCAGCAGTTTATGGTCGCCGGGGACTAGCGGGAGCCCGGGAGAGACCCAGTACTTC
-	-	TRBV30	TRBJ2-5	CAWTLTGQETQYF	TGTGCCTGGACTCTGACAGGCCAAGAGACCCAGTACTTC
few	-	TRBV9	TRBJ1-1	CASSVSGRSTEAFF	TGTGCCAGCAGCGTGTCGGGTCGGAGCACTGAAGCTTTCTTT
-	-	TRBV15	TRBJ1-2	CATSSRLFPHYGYTF	TGTGCCACCAGCTCCAGACTTTTTCCCCACTATGGCTACACCTTC
-	-	TRBV5-1	TRBJ2-4	CASSSPVQGAKNIQYF	TGCGCCAGCAGCTCCCCGGTCCAGGGGGCCAAAAACATTCAGTACTTC
-	TRBD2	TRBV12-5	TRBJ2-5	CASGLVQGLARGGETQYF	TGTGCTAGTGGTTTGGTACAGGGACTAGCCCGGGGAGGGGAGACCCAGTACTTC
-	TRBD2	TRBV7-9	TRBJ2-1	CASSFPWTSGRAIEQFF	TGTGCCAGCAGCTTCCCTTGGACTAGCGGGAGGGCCATTGAGCAGTTCTTC
few	-	TRBV5-8	TRBJ2-7	CASSLHRVHSYEQYF	TGTGCCAGCAGCTTACACAGGGTACACTCCTACGAGCAGTACTTC
-	-	TRBV4-2	TRBJ2-3	CASSQGGGGGTTDTQYF	TGTGCCAGCAGCCAAGGAGGGGGTGGCGGGACCACAGATACGCAGTATTTT
-	TRBD1	TRBV18	TRBJ2-2	CASSPLTGDFDGELFF	TGTGCCAGCTCACCACTGACAGGGGATTTTGACGGGGAGCTGTTTTTT
-	TRBD1	TRBV7-2	TRBJ2-4	CASSSTGVGIQYF	TGTGCCAGCAGCTCCACAGGGGTTGGCATTCAGTACTTC
-	-	TRBV19	TRBJ1-2	CASSKLDYGYTF	TGTGCCAGTAGTAAACTTGACTATGGCTACACCTTC
-	TRBD1	TRBV28	TRBJ2-7	CASNPGQQTYEQYF	TGTGCCAGCAACCCGGGACAGCAAACCTACGAGCAGTACTTC
-	TRBD1	TRBV5-1	TRBJ1-1	CASSFTGQGNTEAFF	TGCGCCAGCAGCTTTACGGGACAGGGAAACACTGAAGCTTTCTTT
-	-	TRBV10-3	TRBJ1-3	CAISESGLQGGPGNTIYF	TGTGCCATCAGTGAGTCGGGGCTCCAGGGAGGGCCTGGAAACACCATATATTTT
-	TRBD1	TRBV19	TRBJ1-5	CASSRDRINQPQHF	TGTGCCAGTAGTAGGGACAGGATCAATCAGCCCCAGCATTTT
-	-	TRBV7-2	TRBJ2-7	CASSTTSQGTGGEQYF	TGTGCCAGCAGCACGACTTCTCAGGGGACCGGGGGGGAGCAGTACTTC
-	-	TRBV6-5	TRBJ2-7	CASSPVGEIYEQYF	TGTGCCAGCAGCCCCGTCGGGGAGATTTACGAGCAGTACTTC
-	-	TRBV2	TRBJ2-3	CASSSGTDTQYF	TGTGCCAGCAGTAGTGGAACAGATACGCAGTATTTT
-	-	TRBV10-3	TRBJ2-5	CAISEGGGQETQYF	TGTGCCATCAGTGAGGGAGGGGGACAAGAGACCCAGTACTTC
-	-	TRBV5-1	TRBJ2-1	CASSSGTFSSYNEQFF	TGCGCCAGCAGCTCGGGGACTTTCAGCTCCTACAATGAGCAGTTCTTC